The entry that follows covers one TCR beta chain sequence. At least ten counts were recorded for this clone. The antigen it binds to is not known. The observed sequence ends 3 residues before the CDR3 terminus, with the missing tail filled in from the germline J gene. Equivalent amounts of genomic DNA from CVID and control samples were used as sequencing input. For every sample, a 60 bp segment covering the rearranged TCRbeta CDR3 region was amplified and then sequenced. The immunoSEQ assay, a bias-corrected multiplex PCR with high-throughput sequencing, was employed for TCRbeta amplification. As for how the authors treated the data: Each unique nucleotide sequence was treated as a clone and annotated with V, D and J genes, copy number and frequency. Sequences were labeled productive if in frame, and non-productive if out of frame or containing stop codons. As previously described, clonality was calculated on the basis of Shannon's entropy. Mean CDR3 Kyte-Doolittle hydropathy was derived from the predicted amino acid sequences of productive clones. Hierarchical clustering of scaled V gene usage was performed with the R hclust function using Manhattan distance and complete linkage. Sharing of clones by CDR3 amino acid sequence was evaluated by resampling 12 repertoires per group over 100 rounds. The repertoires were screened for roughly 70 published EBV-specific TCRbeta sequences and some 250 published CMV-specific TCRbeta sequences. A couple of CVID samples that yielded fewer than 10,000 sequences were excluded from the analysis, so around 40 CVID repertoires were retained. TCRdb took this table from immuneACCESS and kept in-frame rearrangements with V and J called. Such tables lack part of the clones; where checked against another copy, unresolved V genes explain under half of the gap, and the rest is unexplained. V, J and clone size are taken as reported in that table, and D and trimming were inferred from the DNA itself. The sample counts about 37,000 clones, each observed more than once. The biggest ten clones account for approximately 3.6% of the sample.

This entry is derived from a study of T cell clonality in common variable immunodeficiency (dated by TCRdb to the mid-2010s). Overall results and qualifications from the work: Fewer TCRbeta clones were shared among CVID subjects than among healthy controls (p < 0.0001). Even though DNA input was equal, the average per sample came to 65,000 to 100,000 unique sequences for controls compared with 25,000 to 35,000 for CVID samples. Increased TCRbeta clonality was found in CVID subjects compared with healthy controls (t-test p = 0.018), with the increase being most characteristic of about a third of subjects. Patient heterogeneity within the CVID cohort put limits on correlating repertoire features with clinical complications. According to the authors, figuring out what caused the increased clonality in CVID would require sequencing the repertoires of T cell subpopulations. CVID TCRbeta sequences reportedly showed fewer deletions and N-nucleotide insertions and lacked highly modified clones with 13 or more V deletions.

Trimmed from V: 4 bases; trimmed from J: 4 bases; junction bases lacking a gene match: 9. Counted from cysteine to phenylalanine, this CDR3 has 16 amino acids. Of the CDR3's DNA, 39 bases were read; they are in frame from base 1. Per the germline V gene, SGHRS is the CDR1 and YFSETQ is the CDR2. Predominantly Caucasian heritage was noted among both the CVID patients and the healthy controls. Heparinized peripheral whole blood samples of roughly 5 to 9 ml were obtained from each donor. Genomic DNA from adults with common variable immune deficiency (CVID) and from healthy adult controls was used for sequencing of TCRbeta CDR3 repertoires. The control group comprised approximately 22 healthy adult volunteers, roughly 12 female and 10 male, aged roughly 20 to 75 years with a mean age of around 37. To isolate peripheral blood mononuclear cells, diluted blood was subjected to density centrifugation over Hypaque 1077 or Ficoll-Paque. Genomic DNA was obtained from unsorted mononuclear cells through either Qiagen column purification or a centrifugation-based method.

Here the chain combines TRBV5-1 and TRBJ2-2; 8 junctional bases match TRBD1. Sequencing was performed on peripheral blood mononuclear cells. The TCR comes from a person between 18 and 75 years old in good health. The CDR3 region has the sequence CASSRTGQGGTGELFF. The sequenced part of the CDR3 DNA is TGCGCCAGCAGCCGCACTGGACAGGGTGGCACCGGGGAG.